This T cell receptor beta chain emerged from a study of siplizumab effects on memory and regulatory T cells. Broader study findings: Memory cells seemed less diverse than naive T cells, which also seemed major contributors to the alloresponse. Proliferating siplizumab-culture Tregs lacked confirmation of suppressive function. Naive or memory phenotype assignment was not possible for roughly 75-95% of proliferating CD4+ or CD8+ clones.

A few pairs of donors had their unstimulated naive, memory, effector memory and TEMRA subsets sequenced. TCRdb's table, derived via immunoSEQ multiplex PCR, lists solely in-frame clones and lacks some. The table includes about 6,500 clones, roughly 63% detected once. About this clone itself: No antigen is known for it.

The J segment lost 2 bases and the V segment lost 4 bases, leaving 1 base of the junction unmatched. The length of the CDR3 is 15 residues. CDR1 is MNHEY and CDR2 is SVGAGI in the germline V gene. The sequencing input was effector memory CD8+ T cells sorted from blood. Subset defined: unstimulated CD8+ effector memory T cells. V gene TRBV6-5 combines with J gene TRBJ2-3, with TRBD2 matching over 12 bases. The sequence derives from a human donor in good health. CDR3 in amino acids: CASSSSGGATDTQYF. In DNA form, the CDR3 reads TGTGCCAGCAGTTCTAGCGGGGGGGCCACAGATACGCAGTATTTT.